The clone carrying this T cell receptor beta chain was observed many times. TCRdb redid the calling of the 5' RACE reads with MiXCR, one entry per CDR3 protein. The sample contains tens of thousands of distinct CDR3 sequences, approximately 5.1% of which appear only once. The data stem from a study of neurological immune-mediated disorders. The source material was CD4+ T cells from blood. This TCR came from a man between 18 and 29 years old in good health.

CDR3 coding DNA: TGCAGTGCTAGAGATTTCGGAGGAAAGGGGAACACTGAAGCTTTCTTT. Its protein is CSARDFGGKGNTEAFF. This sequence joins TRBV20-1 and TRBJ1-1; D call uncertain. V gave up 0 bases and J gave up 1 base, with 15 bases separating them. CDR1 DFQATT and CDR2 SNEGSKA come from the germline V gene (reference sequence). CDR3 size: 16 residues.